This T cell receptor beta chain comes out of a study of blood T cell repertoires in COVID-19. Some clones are missing from TCRdb's copy, which holds only in-frame ones; the method was immunoSEQ multiplex PCR. The table shows 150,000 to 200,000 clones, with roughly 85% occurring only once. Participants were aged roughly 18 to 90 years, lived in some 23 US areas, and enrolled virtually. Participants were placed into cohorts based on the clinical history they reported. The clonotype originates from a young woman who had recovered from COVID-19. Source material: PBMCs or T cells enriched from blood (not recorded which).

The CDR3 spells CASSYRELETQYF. The CDR3, as DNA: TGTGCCAGTAGCTACAGGGAGCTGGAGACCCAGTACTTC. The chain uses TRBV19 and TRBJ2-5, with D possibly TRBD1 on 6 matching bases. Trimming took off 6 bases at V and 5 bases at J, with 13 bases between the two ends. CDR1 is LNHDA and CDR2 is SQIVND in the germline V gene (reference sequence). The CDR3 runs to 13 residues. Full variable domain (outside the CDR3, taken from reference TRBV19 and TRBJ2-5): DGGITQSPKYLFRKEGQNVTLSCEQNLNHDAMYWYRQDPGQGLRLIYYSQIVNDFQKGDIAEGYSVSREKKESFPLTVTSAQKNPTAFYLCASSYRELETQYFGPGTRLLVL.